The next 20 T cell receptor beta chains were all read from a single sample in a study of cytomegalovirus exposure and HLA in healthy donors. TCRdb keeps only in-frame clones here, not all; method: immunoSEQ multiplex PCR. The sample lists 100,000 to 150,000 clones, roughly 90% occurring once. The sample comprised PBMCs. These receptors were taken from a woman under 30 in good health and CMV-seronegative.

The chain employs TRBV27 and TRBJ2-7; TRBD2 is a possible D gene (5 bases). Trimming stripped 5 bases from V and 0 bases from J, with 17 bases between. Per the germline V gene, CDR1 is MNHEY and CDR2 is SMNVEV (reference sequence). There are 16 residues in the CDR3. CDR3 in amino acids: CASSPGLTTYSYEQYF. The CDR3 DNA follows: TGTGCCAGCAGTCCCGGACTCACAACCTACTCCTACGAGCAGTACTTC.

CDR3 loop: CASSSAKTEAKNIQYF. DNA for the CDR3: TGTGCCAGCAGCTCCGCAAAAACCGAGGCCAAAAACATTCAGTACTTC. V and J are TRBV28 and TRBJ2-4; D is uncertain. This CDR3 has 16 amino acids. The germline CDR1 and CDR2 sequences are MDHEN and SYDVKM. The V and J ends lost 6 bases and 1 base respectively, with 16 bases between them.

This chain uses TRBV18 with TRBJ2-5; D uncertain. The CDR3 contains 13 residues. The V end lost 6 bases, the J end lost 1 base, and 9 bases lay between the germline ends. Germline CDR1 is KGHSH and CDR2 is LQKENI. The CDR3 DNA reads as TGTGCCAGCTCCCAAGACATCCAAGAGACCCAGTACTTC. This encodes CASSQDIQETQYF.

The V call is TRBV19, the J call TRBJ2-5; 11 nucleotides match TRBD1. This CDR3 comprises 15 residues. The ends lost 5 bases at V and 7 bases at J; junction bases unmatched: 9. From germline, CDR1 is LNHDA and CDR2 SQIVND (reference sequence). CDR3 amino acids: CASSRRDRGIRTQYF. In DNA form, the CDR3 reads TGTGCCAGTAGTCGCCGGGACAGGGGGATTCGGACCCAGTACTTC.

The chain links TRBV2 to TRBJ1-4; TRBD1 aligns across 8 bases. This CDR3 region has 14 residues. Germline-derived CDR1 and CDR2 are SNHLY and FYNNEI. V lost 11 bases and J lost 6; bases outside the gene matches: 11. CDR3 sequence: CAVRERTGHEKLFF. CDR3 DNA sequence: TGTGCCGTACGGGAAAGGACAGGGCATGAAAAACTGTTTTTT.

CDR3 DNA: TGTGCCAGCAGTTTCCGGGGAGCCAAAAACATTCAGTACTTC. It is translated as CASSFRGAKNIQYF. The J gene is TRBJ2-4, the V gene TRBV28, with D tentatively TRBD2 (5 bases). CDR3 length equals 14 residues. CDR1 is MDHEN and CDR2 is SYDVKM in the germline V gene. Trimming left V 3 bases short and J 0 bases short, with 6 bases between.

The chain carries TRBV7-2 and TRBJ1-3, with D maybe TRBD1 (5 bases). Germline V lookup: CDR1 SGHTA, CDR2 FQGNSA. The CDR3 is 16 residues long. The V gene lost 5 bases and the J gene lost 3 bases, with 17 bases spanning the gap. CDR3 nucleotide sequence: TGTGCCAGCAGCCCCGCGTTTCCGGGGGTTGGAAACACCATATATTTT. Translating it yields CASSPAFPGVGNTIYF.

The rearrangement uses TRBV18 and TRBJ2-3, with no clear D. CDR1 is KGHSH and CDR2 is LQKENI in the germline V gene. The CDR3 extends over 14 amino acids. Deletions cut 1 base from V and 4 bases from J, with 9 bases between. CDR3 sequence: CASSPRLTPDTQYF. The CDR3 DNA sequence: TGTGCCAGCTCACCACGACTTACCCCAGATACGCAGTATTTT.

The chain carries TRBV7-2 and TRBJ2-2, with D perhaps TRBD1 (5 bases). CDR1 is SGHTA and CDR2 is FQGNSA in the germline V gene. V dropped 5 bases and J dropped 5 bases, with 18 bases sitting between them. The CDR3 runs 16 residues. CDR3 nucleotide sequence: TGTGCCAGCAGCACTGCAAGGGGCTCGAGGACCGGGGAGCTGTTTTTT. This gives the protein CASSTARGSRTGELFF.

The chain couples TRBV19 to TRBJ1-5; TRBD1 matches 9 bases. Germline V CDR1 and CDR2: LNHDA, SQIVND (reference sequence). The CDR3 is made up of 15 amino acids. Germline trimming cut 2 bases from V and 7 bases from J; bases unmatched to any gene: 6. The CDR3 is CASSIRDRARQPQHF. The DNA of the CDR3 is TGTGCCAGTAGTATAAGGGACAGGGCACGGCAGCCCCAGCATTTT.

The CDR3, as DNA: TGTGCCAGCAGGGCGGGTAATGAAAAACTGTTTTTT. Translated: CASRAGNEKLFF. J is TRBJ1-4 and V is TRBV6-1; no firm D call. This CDR3 has 12 residues. The V end was cut by 6 bases, the J end by 4 bases, with 6 bases between. The germline CDR1 and CDR2 sequences are MNHNS and SASEGT.

This rearrangement joins TRBV6-4 to TRBJ2-3; TRBD2 agrees at 12 bases. The CDR3 contains 16 residues. From germline, CDR1 is MRHNA and CDR2 SNTAGT. V trimming: 0 bases; J trimming: 4 bases; junction bases outside the gene matches: 2. The CDR3: CASSDSLAGGADTQYF. CDR3 bases: TGTGCCAGCAGTGACTCACTAGCGGGAGGTGCAGATACGCAGTATTTT.

The chain has TRBV5-1 and TRBJ2-6; D may be TRBD1 (5 bases). Trimming removed 5 bases from V and 3 bases from J, with 15 bases in between. The V gene's germline CDR1 is SGHRS and CDR2 YFSETQ. The CDR3 length is 16 residues. The CDR3 here is CASSQGTSGGANVLTF. CDR3 coding DNA: TGCGCCAGCAGTCAGGGTACCTCTGGTGGGGCCAACGTCCTGACTTTC.

To note about this clone: A read error may produce the germline difference seen at one junction end. Written as DNA, the CDR3 is TGTGCTAGCAGCTTATCGGGATTGAACAATGAGCAGTTCTTC. Translation gives CASSLSGLNNEQFF. This chain uses TRBV7-7 with TRBJ2-1; possible D gene TRBD2, 5 bases. The germline V gene encodes CDR1 SSHAT and CDR2 FNYEAQ (reference sequence). This CDR3 contains 14 residues.

This sequence joins TRBV30 and TRBJ1-4; 7 bases are shared with TRBD1. Unmatched junction bases numbered 7, after V lost 4 bases and J lost 5 bases. Germline CDR1 and CDR2: GTSNPN and SVGIG (reference sequence). This CDR3 is built from 14 residues. CDR3 DNA: TGTGCCTGGAAGGGGGCAGGGTACAATGAAAAACTGTTTTTT. Encoded protein: CAWKGAGYNEKLFF.

This clone was counted a single time. V gene TRBV27 combines with J gene TRBJ1-5; D is uncertain. Per germline, CDR1 MNHEY and CDR2 SMNVEV (reference sequence). Trimming shortened V by 7 bases and J by 0 bases, and 10 bases separated the two germline ends. This CDR3 spans 14 amino acids. The DNA for the CDR3 is TGTGCCAGCATGGCATATTATAGCAATCAGCCCCAGCATTTT. This encodes CASMAYYSNQPQHF.

The chain recombines TRBV27 with TRBJ2-1; 9 bases agree with TRBD2. The germline gives CDR1 MNHEY, CDR2 SMNVEV (reference sequence). The J segment lost 0 bases and the V segment lost 6 bases, leaving 6 bases of the junction unmatched. The CDR3 sequence is 16 residues long. The CDR3 sequence: CASSPWRGGSYNEQFF. DNA for the CDR3: TGTGCCAGCAGCCCGTGGCGGGGGGGCTCCTACAATGAGCAGTTCTTC.

The V and J genes are TRBV7-8 and TRBJ2-5; a weak D match, TRBD1 (6 bases). The CDR3 has 14 residues. Trimming cost V 5 bases and J 3 bases, with 13 bases left between them. Germline CDR1 SGHVS, CDR2 FQNEAQ. The CDR3 DNA is TGTGCCAGCAGCCCTCCTACAGGGAAAGAGACCCAGTACTTC. The encoded protein is CASSPPTGKETQYF.

The CDR3 coding sequence is TGTGCCAGCAGTGGCGACGGAGTCTCCTACGAGCAGTACTTC. Its translation: CASSGDGVSYEQYF. The chain has TRBV6-5 and TRBJ2-7; D uncertain. Germline assignment: CDR1 MNHEY and CDR2 SVGAGI. The CDR3 contains 14 residues. V was clipped by 5 bases and J by 0 bases, with 11 bases between them.

This rearrangement joins TRBV18 to TRBJ2-1; D not certain. The germline V gene encodes CDR1 KGHSH and CDR2 LQKENI. Trimming removed 2 bases at V and 6 bases at J, with 8 bases between. The CDR3 is 13 residues long. The CDR3 DNA is TGTGCCAGCTCACCAGCTAGTGCCAATGAGCAGTTCTTC. Its translation is CASSPASANEQFF.